The 11 T cell receptor beta chains presented below share a single source sample, sequenced in a study of T-cell reconstitution after alpha-beta-depleted transplantation in children. A library of TCRbeta sequences, prepared with unique molecular identifiers, was generated. Using its own MiXCR run on the PCR reads, TCRdb lists one record per CDR3 protein. The sample lists just over 950,000 distinct CDR3 sequences; roughly 29% were seen once. The source was PBMCs, mostly from graft donor cells, collected 360 days after TCRalphabeta/CD19-depleted stem cell transplant. These receptors were taken from a boy under three years old who had a stem cell transplant for SCID, so the T cells may come from the graft donor.

V usage is TRBV7-9 and J usage is TRBJ2-2; 7 nucleotides align to TRBD1. The CDR3 runs 14 residues. Germline-derived CDR1 and CDR2 are SEHNR and FQNEAQ (reference sequence). The ends lost 3 bases at V and 6 bases at J; junction bases unmatched: 4. The CDR3 DNA reads as TGTGCCAGCAGCTTTTACCAGGGGGCCGGGGAGCTGTTTTTT. This sequence encodes CASSFYQGAGELFF.

This clonotype was picked up a small number of times. This chain joins TRBV25-1 and TRBJ2-5, with D perhaps matching TRBD2 (6 bases). The germline gives CDR1 MGHDK, CDR2 SYGVNS. The germline V and J ends were trimmed by 3 bases and 2 bases, with 13 bases remaining between them. This CDR3 comprises 15 residues. This CDR3 is CASSDGGAVQETQYF. DNA for the CDR3: TGTGCCAGCAGTGATGGAGGGGCGGTTCAAGAGACCCAGTACTTC.

The chain joins TRBV5-1 to TRBJ1-6; D gene uncertain. This CDR3 contains 14 residues. Germline lookup yields CDR1 SGHRS and CDR2 YFSETQ. V lost 4 bases to trimming and J lost 9 bases, with 14 bases between them. This CDR3 reads CASSPHGSSSPLHF. Written as DNA, the CDR3 is TGCGCCAGCAGCCCACACGGGTCCAGTTCACCCCTCCACTTT. The whole variable domain, remainder taken from reference TRBV5-1 and TRBJ1-6, is KAGVTQTPRYLIKTRGQQVTLSCSPISGHRSVSWYQQTPGQGLQFLFEYFSETQRNKGNFPGRFSGRQFSNSRSEMNVSTLELGDSALYLCASSPHGSSSPLHFGNGTRLTVT.

This clonotype was picked up a small number of times. The chain combines TRBV3-1 with TRBJ1-2, with D hard to call. The length of the CDR3 is 13 residues. The germline V gene has CDR1 LGHDT and CDR2 YNNKEL (reference sequence). V was pared by 2 bases and J by 4 bases, with 8 bases between. This CDR3 reads CASSQYQGYGYTF. The CDR3 nucleotides read TGTGCCAGCAGCCAATATCAAGGCTATGGCTACACCTTC.

This clonotype came up a few times. The chain has TRBV20-1 and TRBJ2-2; D remains unclear. Germline CDR1 reads DFQATT; CDR2 reads SNEGSKA (reference sequence). The CDR3 consists of 15 residues. V dropped 1 base and J dropped 4 bases, with 13 bases sitting between them. This CDR3 reads CSARGLTRGTGELFF. DNA for the CDR3: TGCAGTGCTAGAGGGCTCACGCGAGGCACCGGGGAGCTGTTTTTT.

The rearrangement links TRBV5-1 to TRBJ2-2; TRBD1 aligns across 7 bases. The junction had 13 bases not matched to a gene; V was cut back by 4 bases and J by 4 bases. This CDR3 is built from 17 residues. Germline V CDR1 and CDR2: SGHRS, YFSETQ. The CDR3 loop is CASSRPNFGTATGELFF. CDR3 DNA: TGCGCCAGCAGCCGTCCCAACTTCGGGACAGCCACCGGGGAGCTGTTTTTT. Complete variable domain (other parts from reference TRBV5-1 and TRBJ2-2): KAGVTQTPRYLIKTRGQQVTLSCSPISGHRSVSWYQQTPGQGLQFLFEYFSETQRNKGNFPGRFSGRQFSNSRSEMNVSTLELGDSALYLCASSRPNFGTATGELFFGEGSRLTVL.

The table lists this clonotype with a few counts. The chain uses TRBV5-5 and TRBJ1-3; possible D gene TRBD1, 6 bases. This CDR3 has 14 residues. The V end lost 4 bases, the J end lost 8 bases, and 16 bases lay between the germline ends. The V gene's germline CDR1 is SGHKS and CDR2 YYEKEE (reference sequence). The CDR3 DNA reads TGTGCCAGCAGCGAGGGGGACTTCACAGACACCATATATTTT. Its protein is CASSEGDFTDTIYF.

This chain links TRBV5-1 with TRBJ2-7, with D unclear. Trimming left V 0 bases short and J 3 bases short, with 10 bases between. Germline CDR1 SGHRS, CDR2 YFSETQ. The length of the CDR3 is 14 residues. The CDR3, as DNA: TGCGCCAGCAGCTTGGAGGTGCGGCACTACGAGCAGTACTTC. It encodes CASSLEVRHYEQYF.

The chain has TRBV28 and TRBJ2-5; 7 bases are shared with TRBD1. The J segment lost 5 bases and the V segment lost 5 bases, leaving 8 bases of the junction unmatched. CDR1 MDHEN and CDR2 SYDVKM come from the germline V gene. CDR3 length equals 14 residues. The CDR3 protein is CASSRDSDMETQYF. The DNA of the CDR3 is TGTGCCAGCAGTCGGGACAGCGATATGGAGACCCAGTACTTC.

This sequence joins TRBV5-6 and TRBJ2-3, with TRBD2 matching 9 bases. From germline, CDR1 is SGHDT and CDR2 YYEEEE. The CDR3 spans 16 residues. The junction had 5 bases not matched to a gene; V was cut back by 1 base and J by 2 bases. CDR3 nucleotides: TGTGCCAGCAGCTTGAGTATGGGACTAGCCACAGATACGCAGTATTTT. Its translation is CASSLSMGLATDTQYF.

CDR3 in DNA: TGTGCCAGCAGGAGGGAAGGGTGGTCACCCCTCCACTTT. Its protein is CASRREGWSPLHF. The genes are TRBV5-4 and TRBJ1-6; D is uncertain. The CDR3 loop spans 13 amino acids. Trimming removed 5 bases at V and 10 bases at J, with 13 bases between. From germline, CDR1 is SGHNT and CDR2 YYREEE (reference sequence).